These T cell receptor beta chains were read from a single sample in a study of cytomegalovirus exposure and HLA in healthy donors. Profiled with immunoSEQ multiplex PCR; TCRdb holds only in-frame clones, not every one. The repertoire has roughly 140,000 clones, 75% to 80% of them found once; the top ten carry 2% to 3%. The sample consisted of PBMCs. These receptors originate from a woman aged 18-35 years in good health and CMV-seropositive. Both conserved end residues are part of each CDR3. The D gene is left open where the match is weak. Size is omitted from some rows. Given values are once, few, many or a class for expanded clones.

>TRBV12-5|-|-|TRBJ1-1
CASGQAGAATEAFF
TGTGCTAGTGGCCAGGCAGGGGCTGCCACTGAAGCTTTCTTT
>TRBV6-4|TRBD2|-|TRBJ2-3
CASSEGPAGGLDTQYF
TGTGCCAGCAGTGAGGGGCCAGCGGGGGGTTTAGATACGCAGTATTTT
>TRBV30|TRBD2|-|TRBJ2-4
CAWSWTSGGASAKNIQYF
TGTGCCTGGAGTTGGACTAGCGGGGGGGCGAGCGCCAAAAACATTCAGTACTTC
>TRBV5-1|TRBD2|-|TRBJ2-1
CASSPGLAGENNEQFF
TGCGCCAGCAGCCCGGGACTAGCGGGGGAGAACAATGAGCAGTTCTTC
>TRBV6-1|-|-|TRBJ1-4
CASSDGGDSEKLFF
TGTGCCAGCAGTGATGGAGGGGATTCGGAAAAACTGTTTTTT
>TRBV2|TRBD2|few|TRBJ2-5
CASSEVRTSGIRDETQYF
TGTGCCAGCAGTGAAGTTAGGACTAGCGGGATCCGAGACGAGACCCAGTACTTC
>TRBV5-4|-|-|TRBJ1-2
CASSPQGRRGYTF
TGTGCCAGCAGCCCCCAGGGGCGCAGGGGCTACACCTTC
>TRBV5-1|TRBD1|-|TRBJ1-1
CASATGDVAEAFF
TGCGCCAGCGCGACAGGGGACGTCGCTGAAGCTTTCTTT
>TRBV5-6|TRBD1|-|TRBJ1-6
CASSLLGQGNSPLHF
TGTGCCAGCAGCTTGCTGGGACAGGGAAATTCACCCCTCCACTTT
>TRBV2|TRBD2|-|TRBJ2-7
CASSFSNPALDQSGGSSYEQYF
TGTGCCAGCAGTTTTTCCAACCCCGCCCTCGACCAGAGCGGGGGGTCTTCCTACGAGCAGTACTTC
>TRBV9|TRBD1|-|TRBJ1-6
CASSVEFGLTGDVNSPLHF
TGTGCCAGCAGCGTGGAGTTTGGCCTTACAGGGGATGTTAATTCACCCCTCCACTTT
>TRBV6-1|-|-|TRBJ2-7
CASSYQYEQYF
TGTGCCAGCAGTTACCAGTACGAGCAGTACTTC
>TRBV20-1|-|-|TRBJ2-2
CSASRLGELFF
TGCAGTGCTTCGCGACTGGGGGAGCTGTTTTTT
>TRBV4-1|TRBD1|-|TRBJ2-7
CASSTRTGRLDPYEQYF
TGCGCCAGCAGCACCCGGACAGGGAGACTAGACCCCTACGAGCAGTACTTC
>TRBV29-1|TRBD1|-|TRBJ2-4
CSVSRGLNIQYF
TGCAGCGTTTCCAGGGGGTTAAACATTCAGTACTTC
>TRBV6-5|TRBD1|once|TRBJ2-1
CASSKDRGEYNEQFF
TGTGCCAGCAGTAAGGACAGGGGGGAATACAATGAGCAGTTCTTC
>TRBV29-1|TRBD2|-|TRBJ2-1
CSVEGSGGAYEQFF
TGCAGCGTTGAAGGGAGCGGGGGGGCCTATGAGCAGTTCTTC
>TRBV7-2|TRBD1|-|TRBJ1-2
CASSPINRDSYGYTF
TGTGCCAGCAGCCCCATCAACCGGGACAGCTATGGCTACACCTTC
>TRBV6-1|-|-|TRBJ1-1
CASMTRINTEAFF
TGTGCCAGCATGACAAGGATTAACACTGAAGCTTTCTTT
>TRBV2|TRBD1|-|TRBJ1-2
CASRGQDYGYTF
TGTGCCAGCAGGGGACAGGACTATGGCTACACCTTC
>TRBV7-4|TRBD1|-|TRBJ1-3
CASSSRQGARNTIYF
TGTGCCAGCAGCTCGAGACAGGGGGCGAGAAACACCATATATTTT
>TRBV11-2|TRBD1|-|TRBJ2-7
CASRRTGSHEQYF
TGTGCCAGCAGACGGACAGGGTCACACGAGCAGTACTTC
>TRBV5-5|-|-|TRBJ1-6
CASSGSGLDNSPLHF
TGTGCCAGCAGCGGTTCGGGACTCGATAATTCACCCCTCCACTTT
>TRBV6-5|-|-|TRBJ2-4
CASSYSQAGIQYF
TGTGCCAGCAGTTACTCCCAGGCTGGTATTCAGTACTTC
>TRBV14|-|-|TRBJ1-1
CASSRRPGFNTEAFF
TGTGCCAGCAGCCGGCGTCCAGGTTTCAACACTGAAGCTTTCTTT
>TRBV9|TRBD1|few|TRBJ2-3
CASSGQGRGTDTQYF
TGTGCCAGCAGCGGACAGGGCAGGGGCACAGATACGCAGTATTTT
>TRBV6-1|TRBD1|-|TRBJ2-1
CASSYRQGSEQFF
TGTGCCAGCAGCTATAGACAGGGCAGTGAGCAGTTCTTC
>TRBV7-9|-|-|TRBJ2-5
CASSTWSTGTQYF
TGTGCCAGCAGTACATGGTCCACGGGGACCCAGTACTTC
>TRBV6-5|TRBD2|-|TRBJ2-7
CATLGGTTYEQYF
TGTGCCACCCTCGGGGGGACGACCTACGAGCAGTACTTC
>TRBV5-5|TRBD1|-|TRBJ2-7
CASSLGQGAREQYF
TGTGCCAGCAGCTTGGGTCAGGGGGCGCGGGAGCAGTACTTC
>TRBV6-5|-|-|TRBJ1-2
CASSYSASYGYTF
TGTGCCAGCAGTTACTCGGCCAGCTATGGCTACACCTTC
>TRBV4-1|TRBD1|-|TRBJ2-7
CASSQVGQGAYEQYF
TGCGCCAGCAGCCAAGTCGGACAGGGAGCCTACGAGCAGTACTTC
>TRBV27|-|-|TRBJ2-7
CASSAGWGNEQYF
TGTGCCAGCAGTGCAGGGTGGGGCAACGAGCAGTACTTC
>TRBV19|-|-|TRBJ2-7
CASSKAGITYEQYF
TGTGCCAGTAGTAAAGCCGGGATCACCTACGAGCAGTACTTC
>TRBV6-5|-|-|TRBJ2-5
CASTAAGYGETQYF
TGTGCCAGCACCGCGGCAGGGTACGGGGAGACCCAGTACTTC
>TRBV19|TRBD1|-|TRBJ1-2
CASSIFGPERLGGAGGYTF
TGTGCCAGTAGTATATTTGGCCCAGAACGGCTAGGGGGCGCGGGTGGCTACACCTTC
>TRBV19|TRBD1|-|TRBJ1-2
CASSLGGFRQGRGYTF
TGTGCCAGTAGTCTCGGGGGTTTTCGACAGGGGAGAGGCTACACCTTC
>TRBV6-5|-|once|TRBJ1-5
CASSGYRVGNQPQHF
TGTGCCAGCAGTGGATACAGGGTAGGCAATCAGCCCCAGCATTTT
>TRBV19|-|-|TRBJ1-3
CAAKGVRNTIYF
TGTGCCGCTAAGGGAGTTCGAAACACCATATATTTT
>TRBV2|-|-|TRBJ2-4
CASSEALDRLIQYF
TGTGCCAGCAGTGAAGCCCTGGACAGACTCATTCAGTACTTC